This is a list of T cell receptor beta chains from one sample in a study of cytomegalovirus exposure and HLA in healthy donors. The table came from immunoSEQ multiplex PCR; TCRdb's copy has only in-frame clones and leaves some out. The sample holds around 120,000 clones, about 75% seen once. The sequenced sample was PBMCs. These receptors all come from a man aged 55 to 70 in good health and CMV-seropositive. CDR3s include the opening cysteine and the closing phenylalanine or tryptophan. A D gene is named only where the DNA matches it firmly. The size of a clone is reported for some rows only, either as once, few or many, or as a class for expanded clones.

clone size: NA
V gene: TRBV5-1
J gene: TRBJ1-1
D gene: TRBD1
CDR3 length: 14
CDR3 protein: CASSPMGGQTEAFF
CDR3 DNA: TGCGCCAGCAGCCCCATGGGGGGACAGACTGAAGCTTTCTTT

clone size: NA
V gene: TRBV11-2
J gene: TRBJ1-3
D gene: NA
CDR3 length: 11
CDR3 protein: CASSPRDLIYF
CDR3 DNA: TGTGCCAGCAGCCCCCGGGACTTGATATATTTT

clone size: NA
V gene: TRBV2
J gene: TRBJ2-6
D gene: NA
CDR3 length: 16
CDR3 protein: CASLLEGFSGANVLTF
CDR3 DNA: TGTGCCAGCTTGCTTGAGGGTTTCTCTGGGGCCAACGTCCTGACTTTC

clone size: once
V gene: TRBV7-9
J gene: TRBJ2-7
D gene: NA
CDR3 length: 13
CDR3 protein: CASSLGTGYEQYF
CDR3 DNA: TGTGCCAGCAGCTTAGGTACGGGCTACGAGCAGTACTTC

clone size: NA
V gene: TRBV5-5
J gene: TRBJ1-2
D gene: NA
CDR3 length: 14
CDR3 protein: CASSLGARDYGYTF
CDR3 DNA: TGTGCCAGCAGCTTGGGGGCGAGGGACTATGGCTACACCTTC

clone size: NA
V gene: TRBV10-3
J gene: TRBJ2-2
D gene: NA
CDR3 length: 19
CDR3 protein: CAISDPSTSGSLITGELFF
CDR3 DNA: TGTGCCATCAGCGACCCGAGTACTAGTGGGAGCCTTATCACCGGGGAGCTGTTTTTT

clone size: NA
V gene: TRBV4-1
J gene: TRBJ2-5
D gene: TRBD2
CDR3 length: 16
CDR3 protein: CASSRVTKRESETQYF
CDR3 DNA: TGCGCCAGCAGCCGCGTGACCAAGCGGGAGTCGGAGACCCAGTACTTC

clone size: few
V gene: TRBV6-1
J gene: TRBJ1-1
D gene: NA
CDR3 length: 12
CDR3 protein: CASSESRTEAFF
CDR3 DNA: TGTGCCAGCAGTGAGTCGCGCACTGAAGCTTTCTTT

clone size: few
V gene: TRBV6-1
J gene: TRBJ1-1
D gene: NA
CDR3 length: 14
CDR3 protein: CASSEGGSHTEAFF
CDR3 DNA: TGTGCCAGCAGTGAAGGAGGGTCCCATACTGAAGCTTTCTTT

clone size: NA
V gene: TRBV6-1
J gene: TRBJ2-1
D gene: TRBD2
CDR3 length: 17
CDR3 protein: CASSESPLAGLYNEQFF
CDR3 DNA: TGTGCCAGCAGTGAAAGCCCCTTAGCGGGGCTCTACAATGAGCAGTTCTTC

clone size: NA
V gene: TRBV9
J gene: TRBJ2-7
D gene: NA
CDR3 length: 15
CDR3 protein: CASSLHQGSLREQYF
CDR3 DNA: TGTGCCAGCAGCCTTCACCAGGGGTCCCTGAGGGAGCAGTACTTC

clone size: NA
V gene: TRBV5-1
J gene: TRBJ2-2
D gene: TRBD1
CDR3 length: 16
CDR3 protein: CASSSGTGANTGELFF
CDR3 DNA: TGCGCCAGCAGCTCCGGGACAGGGGCGAACACCGGGGAGCTGTTTTTT

clone size: NA
V gene: TRBV29-1
J gene: TRBJ1-1
D gene: NA
CDR3 length: 15
CDR3 protein: CSVDWGLQWNTEAFF
CDR3 DNA: TGCAGCGTTGACTGGGGCCTCCAATGGAACACTGAAGCTTTCTTT

clone size: NA
V gene: TRBV7-7
J gene: TRBJ1-2
D gene: TRBD1
CDR3 length: 15
CDR3 protein: CASSPGTGGSGGYTF
CDR3 DNA: TGTGCTAGCAGCCCGGGGACAGGGGGAAGTGGTGGCTACACCTTC

clone size: NA
V gene: TRBV4-1
J gene: TRBJ2-7
D gene: NA
CDR3 length: 15
CDR3 protein: CASSQGQGYSYEQYF
CDR3 DNA: TGCGCCAGCAGCCAAGGGCAGGGGTACTCCTACGAGCAGTACTTC

clone size: once
V gene: TRBV5-1
J gene: TRBJ1-5
D gene: NA
CDR3 length: 13
CDR3 protein: CASSTIPGEPQHF
CDR3 DNA: TGCGCCAGCAGCACCATTCCGGGGGAGCCCCAGCATTTT

clone size: NA
V gene: TRBV5-6
J gene: TRBJ1-2
D gene: TRBD1
CDR3 length: 13
CDR3 protein: CASSSGQGDGYTF
CDR3 DNA: TGTGCCAGCAGCTCAGGACAGGGGGATGGCTACACCTTC

clone size: NA
V gene: TRBV7-9
J gene: TRBJ2-2
D gene: NA
CDR3 length: 16
CDR3 protein: CSSSLNSGENTGELFF
CDR3 DNA: TGTTCCAGCAGCTTAAATTCAGGGGAAAACACCGGGGAGCTGTTTTTT